Below are 27 T cell receptor beta chains sequenced from a single sample in a study of cytomegalovirus exposure and HLA in healthy donors. PCR used 60 Vbeta primers and 13 Jbeta primers. Profiled with immunoSEQ multiplex PCR; TCRdb holds only in-frame clones, not every one. Of 100,000 to 150,000 clones in the sample, roughly three fifths are singletons; the top ten hold about 8.1%. Sample: PBMCs. The receptor set was obtained from a woman in her thirties or forties in good health and CMV-seropositive.

The rearrangement uses TRBV14 and TRBJ2-7; D is possibly TRBD2 (6 bases). This CDR3 contains 16 residues. Germline V gene data show CDR1 as SGHDN and CDR2 as FVKESK. Trimming left V 1 base short and J 2 bases short, with 15 bases between. The CDR3, as DNA: TGTGCCAGCAGCCAAGTGGGGGGACGGAATGCCTACGAGCAGTACTTC. Translated: CASSQVGGRNAYEQYF.

The chain uses TRBV19 and TRBJ2-3; 7 bases are a match to TRBD2. V lost 6 bases to trimming and J lost 6 bases; unmatched junction nucleotides: 12. Per the germline V gene, CDR1 is LNHDA and CDR2 is SQIVND (reference sequence). CDR3 length: 15 amino acids. The CDR3 DNA follows: TGTGCCAGTAGGACCCTTGGGGGGGGAGTGGATACGCAGTATTTT. Protein: CASRTLGGGVDTQYF.

This chain uses TRBV6-1 with TRBJ2-1, with D perhaps TRBD2 (7 bases). The CDR3 contains 16 residues. Trimming shortened V by 4 bases and J by 4 bases, and 17 bases separated the two germline ends. From germline, CDR1 is MNHNS and CDR2 SASEGT. CDR3 sequence reads: CASSGYTGRVYNEQFF. The CDR3 nucleotides are TGTGCCAGCAGTGGATACACAGGGAGGGTTTACAATGAGCAGTTCTTC.

The CDR3 DNA reads as TGTGCCAGCAGCCGGTTCCGAGTTGACAGGCAATACGAGCAGTACTTC. Encoded protein: CASSRFRVDRQYEQYF. This rearrangement joins TRBV5-6 to TRBJ2-7; D may be TRBD1 (6 bases). The V end was cut by 4 bases, the J end by 4 bases, with 21 bases between. Germline V gene sequence: CDR1 SGHDT, CDR2 YYEEEE. This CDR3 contains 16 residues.

The CDR3, as DNA: TGCGCCAGCAGCTTGACAGGGGATGGATCAGACATTCAGTACTTC. Translation gives CASSLTGDGSDIQYF. The chain has TRBV5-1 and TRBJ2-4, with TRBD1 matching 7 bases. J was trimmed by 8 bases and V by 1 base; bases with no gene match: 9. Germline values: CDR1 SGHRS, CDR2 YFSETQ. CDR3 length: 15 residues.

This clone was detected only a few times. The J gene is TRBJ1-1, the V gene TRBV7-9, with D tentatively TRBD1 (6 bases). This CDR3 contains 15 residues. CDR1 and CDR2 from the germline V gene are SEHNR and FQNEAQ (reference sequence). Deletions cut 5 bases from V and 0 bases from J, with 13 bases between. In DNA, the CDR3 is TGTGCCAGCAGCCCCCAAAGGGGGATGAACACTGAAGCTTTCTTT. Protein sequence: CASSPQRGMNTEAFF.

This sequence joins TRBV2 and TRBJ2-3; no clear D. The CDR3 totals 16 residues. Trimming shortened V by 4 bases and J by 4 bases, and 18 bases separated the two germline ends. Germline loops: CDR1 SNHLY, CDR2 FYNNEI. DNA for the CDR3: TGTGCCAGCAGTGGAGAGGCAGCCATTTGGGCAGATACGCAGTATTTT. It codes for CASSGEAAIWADTQYF.

V is TRBV18 and J is TRBJ1-1, with D maybe TRBD1 (6 bases). CDR1 KGHSH and CDR2 LQKENI come from the germline V gene. Trimming shortened V by 0 bases and J by 1 base, and 9 bases separated the two germline ends. The CDR3 covers 15 residues. Here the CDR3 DNA reads TGTGCCAGCTCACCACCGATGGGACAGAACACTGAAGCTTTCTTT. Its translation: CASSPPMGQNTEAFF.

V is TRBV7-3 and J is TRBJ2-1; TRBD2 matches 7 bases. The CDR3 is 15 amino acids. Germline V CDR1 and CDR2: SGHTA, FQGTGA. The J segment lost 7 bases and the V segment lost 0 bases, leaving 6 bases of the junction unmatched. CDR3 in DNA: TGTGCCAGCAGCTTAACCAGGGCGGGAGAAAATGAGCAGTTCTTC. Protein product: CASSLTRAGENEQFF.

This rearrangement joins TRBV27 to TRBJ2-6; tentatively, D is TRBD2 (7 bases). Germline CDR1 is MNHEY and CDR2 is SMNVEV (reference sequence). This CDR3 has 20 residues. Deletions cut 6 bases from V and 1 base from J, with 25 bases between. The CDR3 reads CASRTMGGGLRTSGANVLTF. For the CDR3, the DNA is TGTGCCAGCAGGACCATGGGGGGGGGCCTCCGGACTTCTGGGGCCAACGTCCTGACTTTC.

This clone was detected a few times. The chain joins TRBV29-1 to TRBJ1-2, with TRBD1 matching over 8 bases. J gave up 7 bases and V 4 bases, and 5 bases lay outside the gene matches. CDR3 length: 12 residues. Germline lookup yields CDR1 SQVTM and CDR2 ANQGSEA. CDR3 residues: CSVADRARGYTF. The DNA of the CDR3 is TGCAGCGTTGCGGACAGGGCGCGTGGCTACACCTTC. Looking up the rest from reference TRBV29-1 and TRBJ1-2 gives the full variable domain: SAVISQKPSRDICQRGTSLTIQCQVDSQVTMMFWYRQQPGQSLTLIATANQGSEATYESGFVIDKFPISRPNLTFSTLTVSNMSPEDSSIYLCSVADRARGYTFGSGTRLTVV.

Only one count was recorded for this clone. The chain links TRBV30 to TRBJ2-5; maybe TRBD1 (6 bases). Matching the DNA end better, TRBJ2-7 makes the J call doubtful. CDR1 and CDR2 from the germline V gene are GTSNPN and SVGIG (reference sequence). There are 12 residues in the CDR3. Written as DNA, the CDR3 is TGTGCCGCCTCCTTACAGGGATACGAGCAGTACTTC. Translating it yields CAASLQGYEQYF.

The V and J genes are TRBV6-1 and TRBJ1-5; no reliable D call. The CDR3 has 15 amino acids. Trimming removed 5 bases at V and 3 bases at J, with 14 bases between. Looked up from germline, CDR1 is MNHNS and CDR2 is SASEGT. The CDR3 bases are TGTGCCAGCAGTTCCATAGACGGAGTCAATCAGCCCCAGCATTTT. Residues: CASSSIDGVNQPQHF.

V is TRBV5-1 and J is TRBJ2-1; perhaps TRBD2 as D (6 bases). The CDR3 extends over 16 amino acids. CDR1 and CDR2 from the germline V gene are SGHRS and YFSETQ. The germline V and J ends were trimmed by 4 bases and 0 bases, with 14 bases remaining between them. The CDR3 region is CASSGASASSYNEQFF. The CDR3 nucleotides read TGCGCCAGCAGCGGAGCTAGCGCTAGCTCCTACAATGAGCAGTTCTTC.

The rearrangement links TRBV19 to TRBJ2-1; D may be TRBD2 (7 bases). The CDR3 consists of 16 residues. V was cut by 3 bases and J by 8 bases, with 20 bases left in between. CDR1 is LNHDA, CDR2 SQIVND, per germline (reference sequence). The CDR3 protein is CASSIRGGAGSHEQFF. The CDR3 bases are TGTGCCAGTAGTATTCGAGGGGGGGCGGGTAGTCATGAGCAGTTCTTC.

The chain joins TRBV6-5 to TRBJ2-5; TRBD2 matches at 11 bases. The CDR3 length is 15 residues. Unmatched junction bases numbered 6, after V lost 5 bases and J lost 4 bases. Germline CDR1 MNHEY, CDR2 SVGAGI. In DNA form, the CDR3 reads TGTGCCAGCAGTCGATTAGCGGGAGGGAGAGAGACCCAGTACTTC. Amino acid sequence: CASSRLAGGRETQYF.

Remarks on this clone: Distinct nucleotide sequences in the sample also encode this CDR3. The chain employs TRBV6-6 and TRBJ1-5; D may be TRBD1 (5 bases). Trimming pared 7 bases from V and 0 bases from J, leaving 10 bases between. CDR3 length equals 14 residues. Germline values: CDR1 MNHNY, CDR2 SVGAGI (reference sequence). CDR3 loop: CASTPGGSNQPQHF. The CDR3 DNA reads as TGTGCCAGCACACCGGGGGGTAGCAATCAGCCCCAGCATTTT.

The chain uses TRBV7-3 and TRBJ1-1, with D perhaps TRBD1 (5 bases). Per the germline V gene, CDR1 is SGHTA and CDR2 is FQGTGA. This CDR3 spans 15 amino acids. V was pared by 7 bases and J by 1 base, with 16 bases between. The CDR3 protein is CASTFQGSQNTEAFF. The CDR3 DNA is TGTGCCAGCACCTTCCAGGGCAGCCAGAACACTGAAGCTTTCTTT.

The genes are TRBV10-3 and TRBJ1-4; a weak D match, TRBD1 (6 bases). The CDR3 runs to 12 residues. Trimming took 11 bases from V and 5 from J, leaving 12 bases between them. CDR1 and CDR2 from the germline V gene are ENHRY and SYGVKD. CDR3 amino acids: CAAGQINEKLFF. In DNA form, the CDR3 reads TGTGCCGCCGGACAGATAAATGAAAAACTGTTTTTT.

As concerns this clone: At the DNA level, this CDR3 is encoded by other sequences in the same sample as well. J is TRBJ2-7 and V is TRBV19, with a tentative D call TRBD1 (5 bases). Germline values: CDR1 LNHDA, CDR2 SQIVND (reference sequence). Deletions cut 1 base from V and 3 bases from J, with 10 bases between. The CDR3 is 14 residues long. Here the CDR3 reads CASSIGTGGYEQYF. The CDR3 region has the DNA TGTGCCAGTAGTATAGGAACAGGCGGCTACGAGCAGTACTTC.

The chain combines TRBV13 with TRBJ1-5, with D unclear. Germline V gives CDR1 PRHDT, CDR2 FYEKMQ (reference sequence). CDR3 length: 13 residues. V was cut by 2 bases and J by 1 base, with 3 bases left in between. CDR3 region: CASSLQSNQPQHF. DNA for the CDR3: TGTGCCAGCAGCTTACAGAGCAATCAGCCCCAGCATTTT. Based on the CDR3 plus reference TRBV13 and TRBJ1-5, the full variable domain is AAGVIQSPRHLIKEKRETATLKCYPIPRHDTVYWYQQGPGQDPQFLISFYEKMQSDKGSIPDRFSAQQFSDYHSELNMSSLELGDSALYFCASSLQSNQPQHFGDGTRLSIL.

This chain links TRBV4-1 with TRBJ1-4; TRBD1 matches 8 bases. Trimming at V came to 0 bases and at J to 8 bases, leaving 8 bases not matched to a gene. CDR1 and CDR2 from the germline V gene are MGHRA and YSYEKL. The CDR3 length is 16 residues. The CDR3 loop is CASSQDPGQGREKLFF. The CDR3 bases are TGCGCCAGCAGCCAAGACCCAGGACAGGGAAGGGAAAAACTGTTTTTT.

As regards this clone: An end of the junction differs from the germline gene, which may be a read error. This chain uses TRBV2 with TRBJ2-7; weak D call: TRBD2 (6 bases). Germline-derived CDR1 and CDR2 are SNHLY and FYNNEI. The CDR3 consists of 12 residues. CDR3 sequence (DNA): TGTGCCAGCAATGAAGGAGGGCGCGAGCAGTACTTC. Translated: CASNEGGREQYF.

The chain is built from TRBV2 and TRBJ2-7; D gene ambiguous. Germline-derived CDR1 and CDR2 are SNHLY and FYNNEI. V was pared by 1 base and J by 7 bases, with 5 bases between. This CDR3 has 11 amino acids. The CDR3 is CASSEGQEQYF. Written as DNA, the CDR3 is TGTGCCAGCAGTGAAGGGCAAGAGCAGTACTTC. Complete variable domain (other parts from reference TRBV2 and TRBJ2-7): EPEVTQTPSHQVTQMGQEVILRCVPISNHLYFYWYRQILGQKVEFLVSFYNNEISEKSEIFDDQFSVERPDGSNFTLKIRSTKLEDSAMYFCASSEGQEQYFGPGTRLTVT.

The chain uses TRBV5-1 and TRBJ2-1; weak D call: TRBD2 (6 bases). V lost 6 bases and J 4 bases, leaving 17 bases between the germline ends. The CDR3 has 15 residues. Germline V lookup: CDR1 SGHRS, CDR2 YFSETQ. The CDR3 nucleotides are TGCGCCAGCATCGTAGAGGCAGGGACTTACAATGAGCAGTTCTTC. Encoded protein: CASIVEAGTYNEQFF.

CDR3 sequence reads: CASRSWTENTEAFF. The CDR3, as DNA: TGTGCCAGCAGGAGCTGGACAGAGAACACTGAAGCTTTCTTT. The rearrangement uses TRBV5-8 and TRBJ1-1; TRBD1 might be the D (6 bases). The CDR3 totals 14 residues. Germline lookup yields CDR1 SGHTS and CDR2 YDEGEE. Trimming pared 5 bases from V and 1 base from J, leaving 12 bases between.

The V and J genes are TRBV29-1 and TRBJ2-5, with 7 positions matching TRBD1. The CDR3 consists of 12 residues. Germline V gene data show CDR1 as SQVTM and CDR2 as ANQGSEA. V trimming: 6 bases; J trimming: 2 bases; junction bases outside the gene matches: 3. CDR3 coding DNA: TGCAGCGTCGGGACAGTACAAGAGACCCAGTACTTC. The encoded protein is CSVGTVQETQYF.